This T cell receptor (beta chain) was documented in a study of T cell repertoires in cytomegalovirus infection. The overall study: Selection of CMV epitopes for the study included recently identified HLA-C-restricted and well-studied HLA-B-restricted ones. Matching HLA type, along with CMV infection, was indicated by public TCR beta signatures.

The trim removed 1 base at V and 2 bases at J, leaving 16 bases unmatched. The CDR3 contains 19 residues. CDR1 and CDR2 from the germline V gene are LGHNA and YSLEER. Points from the study as a whole: The ex vivo response showed dominance by HLA-C-restricted CMV-specific TCR beta clonotypes. Cumulative public TCR beta family frequency identified carriers of CMV plus the relevant HLA.

TCRdb reprocessed the reads with MiXCR, giving one entry per CDR3 protein. The table records 250,000 to 400,000 distinct CDR3 sequences, more than 20% of them present only once. A remark on this clonotype: Its antigen is undetermined.

The sequences come from cultured PBMCs, collected from culture after CMV antigen stimulation. The receptor comes from a human donor in good health (CMV status not recorded). Some clones in this sample may be carry-over from other donors' samples. The rearrangement joins TRBV4-3 to TRBJ2-5, with 7 bases matching TRBD2. The CDR3 DNA sequence: TGCGCCAGCAGCCAAGCACTTCTAGGGCGGGGGTGGGCACAAGAGACCCAGTACTTC. Translation gives CASSQALLGRGWAQETQYF.